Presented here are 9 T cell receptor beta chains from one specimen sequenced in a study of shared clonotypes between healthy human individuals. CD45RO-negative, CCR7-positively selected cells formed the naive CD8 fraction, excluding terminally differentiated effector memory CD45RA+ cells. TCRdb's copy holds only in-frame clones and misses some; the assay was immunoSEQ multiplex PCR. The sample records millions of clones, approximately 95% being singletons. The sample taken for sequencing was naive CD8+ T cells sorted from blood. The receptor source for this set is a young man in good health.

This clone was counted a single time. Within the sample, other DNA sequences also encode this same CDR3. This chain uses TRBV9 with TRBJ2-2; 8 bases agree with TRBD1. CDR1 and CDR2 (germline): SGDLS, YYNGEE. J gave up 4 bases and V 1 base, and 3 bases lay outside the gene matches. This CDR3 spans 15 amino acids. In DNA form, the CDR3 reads TGTGCCAGCAGCGTAACTGGACAGGGCACCGGGGAGCTGTTTTTT. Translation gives CASSVTGQGTGELFF.

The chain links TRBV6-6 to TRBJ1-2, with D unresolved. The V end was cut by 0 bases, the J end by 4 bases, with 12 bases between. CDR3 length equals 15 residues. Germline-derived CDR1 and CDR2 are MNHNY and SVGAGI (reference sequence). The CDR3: CASSYSNSVLYGYTF. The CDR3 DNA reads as TGTGCCAGCAGTTACTCGAATTCTGTTCTCTATGGCTACACCTTC.

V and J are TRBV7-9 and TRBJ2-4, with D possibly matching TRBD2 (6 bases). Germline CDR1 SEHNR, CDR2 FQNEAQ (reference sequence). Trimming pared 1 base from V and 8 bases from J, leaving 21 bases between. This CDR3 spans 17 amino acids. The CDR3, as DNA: TGTGCCAGCAGCTTAGGTTACTCAGCCGGGAGTTGGGACATTCAGTACTTC. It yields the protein CASSLGYSAGSWDIQYF.

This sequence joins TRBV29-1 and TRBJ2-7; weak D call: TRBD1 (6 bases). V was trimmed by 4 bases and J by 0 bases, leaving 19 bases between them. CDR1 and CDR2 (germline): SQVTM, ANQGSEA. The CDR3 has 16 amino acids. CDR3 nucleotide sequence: TGCAGCGTTGCTGGACTGGCGGCAGGGGTCTCCTACGAGCAGTACTTC. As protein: CSVAGLAAGVSYEQYF.

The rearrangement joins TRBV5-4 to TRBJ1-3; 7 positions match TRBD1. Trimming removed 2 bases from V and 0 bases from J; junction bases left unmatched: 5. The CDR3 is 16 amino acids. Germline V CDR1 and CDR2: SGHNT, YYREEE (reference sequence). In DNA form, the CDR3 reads TGTGCCAGCAGCTTATCGGGACAGAACTCTGGAAACACCATATATTTT. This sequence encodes CASSLSGQNSGNTIYF. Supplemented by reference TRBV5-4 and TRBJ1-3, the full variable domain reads ETGVTQSPTHLIKTRGQQVTLRCSSQSGHNTVSWYQQALGQGPQFIFQYYREEENGRGNFPPRFSGLQFPNYSSELNVNALELDDSALYLCASSLSGQNSGNTIYFGEGSWLTVV.

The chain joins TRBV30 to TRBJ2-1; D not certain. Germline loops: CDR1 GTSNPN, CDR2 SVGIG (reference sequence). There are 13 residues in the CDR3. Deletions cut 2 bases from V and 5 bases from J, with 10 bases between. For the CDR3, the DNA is TGTGCCTGGAGTTGGACCAAGAACAATGAGCAGTTCTTC. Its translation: CAWSWTKNNEQFF.

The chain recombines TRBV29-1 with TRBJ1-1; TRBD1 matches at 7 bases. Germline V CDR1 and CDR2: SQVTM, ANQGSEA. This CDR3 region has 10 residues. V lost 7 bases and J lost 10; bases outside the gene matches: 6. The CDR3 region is CSAPQGGAFF. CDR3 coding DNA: TGCAGCGCTCCTCAGGGGGGAGCTTTCTTT.

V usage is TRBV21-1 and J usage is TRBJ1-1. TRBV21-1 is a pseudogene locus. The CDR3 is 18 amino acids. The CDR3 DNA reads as TGTGCCAGCAGCCGGGAGGCGCACCGGGTCGGTGGGCACACTGAAGCTTTCTTT. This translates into CASSREAHRVGGHTEAFF.

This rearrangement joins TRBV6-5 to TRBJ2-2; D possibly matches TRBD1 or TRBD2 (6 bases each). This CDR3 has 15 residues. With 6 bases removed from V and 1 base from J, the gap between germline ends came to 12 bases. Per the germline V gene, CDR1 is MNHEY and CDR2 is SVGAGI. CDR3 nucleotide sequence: TGTGCCAGCAGCCTGGGGGGCAAGAACACCGGGGAGCTGTTTTTT. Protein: CASSLGGKNTGELFF.